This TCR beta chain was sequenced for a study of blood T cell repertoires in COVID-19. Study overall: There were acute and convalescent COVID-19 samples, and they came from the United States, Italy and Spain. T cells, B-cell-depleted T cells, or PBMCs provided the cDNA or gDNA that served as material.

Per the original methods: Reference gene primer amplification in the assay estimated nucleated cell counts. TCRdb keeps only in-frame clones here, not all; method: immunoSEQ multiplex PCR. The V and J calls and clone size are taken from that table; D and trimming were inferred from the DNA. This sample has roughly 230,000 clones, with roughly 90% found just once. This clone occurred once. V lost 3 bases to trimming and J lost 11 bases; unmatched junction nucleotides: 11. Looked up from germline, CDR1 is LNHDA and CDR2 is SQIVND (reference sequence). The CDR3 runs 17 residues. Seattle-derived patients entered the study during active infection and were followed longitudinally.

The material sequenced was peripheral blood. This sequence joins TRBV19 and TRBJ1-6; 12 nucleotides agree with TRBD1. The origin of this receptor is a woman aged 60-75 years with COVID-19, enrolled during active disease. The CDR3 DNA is TGTGCCAGTAGTATTGGGACAGGGGGCATATGGGCAACACCCCTCCACTTT. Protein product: CASSIGTGGIWATPLHF.